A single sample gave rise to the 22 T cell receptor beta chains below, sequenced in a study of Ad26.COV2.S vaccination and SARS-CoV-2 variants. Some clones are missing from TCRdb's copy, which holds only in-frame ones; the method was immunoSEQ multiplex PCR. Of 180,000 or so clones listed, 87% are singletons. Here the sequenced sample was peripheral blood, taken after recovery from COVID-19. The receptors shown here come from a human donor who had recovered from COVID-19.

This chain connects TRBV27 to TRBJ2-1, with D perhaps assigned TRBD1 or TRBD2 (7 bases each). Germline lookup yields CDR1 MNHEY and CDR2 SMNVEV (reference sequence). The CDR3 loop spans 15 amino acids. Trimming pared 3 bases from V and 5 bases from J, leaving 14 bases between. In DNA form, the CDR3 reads TGTGCCAGCAGTTTTGACAGGGAGGGAGACAATGAGCAGTTCTTC. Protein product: CASSFDREGDNEQFF.

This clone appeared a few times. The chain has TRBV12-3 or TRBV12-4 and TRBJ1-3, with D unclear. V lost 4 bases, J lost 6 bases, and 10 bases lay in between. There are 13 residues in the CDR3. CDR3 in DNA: TGTGCCAGCAGTTCCTCCCCCCAAAACACCATATATTTT. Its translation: CASSSSPQNTIYF.

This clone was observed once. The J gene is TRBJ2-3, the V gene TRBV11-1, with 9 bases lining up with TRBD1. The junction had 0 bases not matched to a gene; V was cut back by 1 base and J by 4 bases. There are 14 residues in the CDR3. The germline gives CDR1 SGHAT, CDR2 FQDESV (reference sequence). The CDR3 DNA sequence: TGTGCCAGCAGCTTAGACAGGGGGCCAGATACGCAGTATTTT. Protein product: CASSLDRGPDTQYF.

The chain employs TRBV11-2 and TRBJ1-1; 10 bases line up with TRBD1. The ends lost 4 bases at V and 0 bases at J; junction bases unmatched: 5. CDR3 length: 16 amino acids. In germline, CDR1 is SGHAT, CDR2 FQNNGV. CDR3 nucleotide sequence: TGTGCCAGCAGCTCTACAGACAGGGGGCTGAACACTGAAGCTTTCTTT. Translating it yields CASSSTDRGLNTEAFF. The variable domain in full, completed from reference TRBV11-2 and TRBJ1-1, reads EAGVAQSPRYKIIEKRQSVAFWCNPISGHATLYWYQQILGQGPKLLIQFQNNGVVDDSQLPKDRFSAERLKGVDSTLKIQPAKLEDSAVYLCASSSTDRGLNTEAFFGQGTRLTVV.

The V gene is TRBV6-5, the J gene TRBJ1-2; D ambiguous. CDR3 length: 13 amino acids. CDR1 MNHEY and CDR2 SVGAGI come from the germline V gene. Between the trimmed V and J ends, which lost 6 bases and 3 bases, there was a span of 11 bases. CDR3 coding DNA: TGTGCCAGCAGCTTAGCTAGGGACTATGGCTACACCTTC. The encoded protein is CASSLARDYGYTF.

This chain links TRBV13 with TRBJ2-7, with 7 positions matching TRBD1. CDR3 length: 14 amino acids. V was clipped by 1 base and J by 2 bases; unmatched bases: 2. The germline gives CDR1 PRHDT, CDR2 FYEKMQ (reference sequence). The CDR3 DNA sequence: TGTGCCAGCAGCTTAGCAGGGGGTACCTACGAGCAGTACTTC. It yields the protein CASSLAGGTYEQYF.

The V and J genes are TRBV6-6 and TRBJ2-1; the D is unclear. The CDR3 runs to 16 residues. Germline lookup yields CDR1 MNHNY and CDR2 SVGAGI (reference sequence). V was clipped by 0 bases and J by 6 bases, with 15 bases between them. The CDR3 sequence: CASSYSRMGGTNEQFF. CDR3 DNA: TGTGCCAGCAGTTACTCGAGGATGGGTGGAACCAATGAGCAGTTCTTC.

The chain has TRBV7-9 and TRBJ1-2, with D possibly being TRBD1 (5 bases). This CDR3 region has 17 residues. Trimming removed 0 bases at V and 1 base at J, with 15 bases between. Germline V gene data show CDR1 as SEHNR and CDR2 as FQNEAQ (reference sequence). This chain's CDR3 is CASSLAGRGRGNYGYTF. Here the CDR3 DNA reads TGTGCCAGCAGCTTAGCGGGCCGAGGAAGGGGTAACTATGGCTACACCTTC.

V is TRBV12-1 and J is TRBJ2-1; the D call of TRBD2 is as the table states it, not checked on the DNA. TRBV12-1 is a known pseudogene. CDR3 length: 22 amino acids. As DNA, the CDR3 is TGTGCCAGCAGCTCCCCAGGGGTGGAGACTAGCGGTTCTTGGGGGTCTCAGAATGAGCAGTTCTTC. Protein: CASSSPGVETSGSWGSQNEQFF.

CDR3 region: CASSHVSYNSPLHF. The DNA of the CDR3 is TGTGCCAGCAGCCACGTATCCTATAATTCACCCCTCCACTTT. The chain uses TRBV9 and TRBJ1-6, with D hard to call. This CDR3 comprises 14 residues. Germline V gene data show CDR1 as SGDLS and CDR2 as YYNGEE. V lost 4 bases, J lost 1 base, and 6 bases lay in between.

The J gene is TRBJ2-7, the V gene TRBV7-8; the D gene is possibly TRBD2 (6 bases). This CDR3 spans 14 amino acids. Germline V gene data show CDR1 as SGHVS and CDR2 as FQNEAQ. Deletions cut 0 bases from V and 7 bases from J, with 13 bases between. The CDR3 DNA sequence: TGTGCCAGCAGCTTAGCGGAGGGGCGTGTTGAGCAGTACTTC. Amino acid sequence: CASSLAEGRVEQYF.

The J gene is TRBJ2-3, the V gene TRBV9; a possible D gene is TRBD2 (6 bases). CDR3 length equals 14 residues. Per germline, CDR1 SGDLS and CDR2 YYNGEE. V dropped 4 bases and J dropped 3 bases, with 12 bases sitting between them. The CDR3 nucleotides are TGTGCCAGCAGCTCCAACGGGGGAACAGATACGCAGTATTTT. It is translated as CASSSNGGTDTQYF.

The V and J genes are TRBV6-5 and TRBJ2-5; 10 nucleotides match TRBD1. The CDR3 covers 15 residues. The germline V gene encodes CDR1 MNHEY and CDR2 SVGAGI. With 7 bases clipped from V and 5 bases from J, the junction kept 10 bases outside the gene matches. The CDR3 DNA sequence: TGTGCCAGCACTGTGACAGGGGGCCGTGGGGAGACCCAGTACTTC. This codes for CASTVTGGRGETQYF.

This chain's CDR3 is CASRPRGGGTLRETQYF. The CDR3, as DNA: TGTGCCAGTAGACCCCGGGGCGGGGGGACCCTTCGGGAGACCCAGTACTTC. The rearrangement links TRBV19 to TRBJ2-5, with 8 bases identical to TRBD2. After removal of 6 bases from V and 5 bases from J, the junction contained 17 bases not matched to a gene. CDR3 size: 17 residues. Looked up from germline, CDR1 is LNHDA and CDR2 is SQIVND (reference sequence).

The CDR3 nucleotides are TGTGCCAGCAGCTCCCCAATGAGGGGGCGCGGCGGGGAGCTGTTTTTT. It yields the protein CASSSPMRGRGGELFF. The chain carries TRBV5-4 and TRBJ2-2, with TRBD1 matching 7 bases. Germline V CDR1 and CDR2: SGHNT, YYREEE (reference sequence). This CDR3 is built from 16 residues. J lost 7 bases, V lost 3 bases, and 12 bases had no gene match.

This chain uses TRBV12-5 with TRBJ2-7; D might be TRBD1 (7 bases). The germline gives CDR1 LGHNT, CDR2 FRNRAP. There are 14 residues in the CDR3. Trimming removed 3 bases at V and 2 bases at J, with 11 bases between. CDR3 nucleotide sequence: TGTGCTAGTGGTTTTGGAGGGGGCACCTACGAGCAGTACTTC. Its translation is CASGFGGGTYEQYF.

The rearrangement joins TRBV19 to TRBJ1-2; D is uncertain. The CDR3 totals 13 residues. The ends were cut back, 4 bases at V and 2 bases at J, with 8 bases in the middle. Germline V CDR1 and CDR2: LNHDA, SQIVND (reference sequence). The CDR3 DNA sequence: TGTGCCAGTAGTACCCTTAACAACTATGGCTACACCTTC. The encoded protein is CASSTLNNYGYTF.

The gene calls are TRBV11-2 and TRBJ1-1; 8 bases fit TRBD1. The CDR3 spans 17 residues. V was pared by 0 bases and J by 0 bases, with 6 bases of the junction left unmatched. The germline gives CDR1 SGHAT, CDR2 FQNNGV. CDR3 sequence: CASSLDGQGYLNTEAFF. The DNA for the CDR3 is TGTGCCAGCAGCTTAGACGGACAGGGATACTTGAACACTGAAGCTTTCTTT. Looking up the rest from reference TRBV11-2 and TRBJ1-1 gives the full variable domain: EAGVAQSPRYKIIEKRQSVAFWCNPISGHATLYWYQQILGQGPKLLIQFQNNGVVDDSQLPKDRFSAERLKGVDSTLKIQPAKLEDSAVYLCASSLDGQGYLNTEAFFGQGTRLTVV.

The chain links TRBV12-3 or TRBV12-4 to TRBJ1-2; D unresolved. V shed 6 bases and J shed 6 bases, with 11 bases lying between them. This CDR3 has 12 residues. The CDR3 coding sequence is TGTGCCAGCAGCGCAGACTCGCATGGCTACACCTTC. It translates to CASSADSHGYTF.

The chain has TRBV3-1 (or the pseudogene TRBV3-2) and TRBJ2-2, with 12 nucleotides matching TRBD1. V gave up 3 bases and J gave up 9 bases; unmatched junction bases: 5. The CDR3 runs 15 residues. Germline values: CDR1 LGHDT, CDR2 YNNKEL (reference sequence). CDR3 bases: TGTGCCAGCAGCCACTCCGGGACAGGGGGCCGGGAGCTGTTTTTT. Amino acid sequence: CASSHSGTGGRELFF.

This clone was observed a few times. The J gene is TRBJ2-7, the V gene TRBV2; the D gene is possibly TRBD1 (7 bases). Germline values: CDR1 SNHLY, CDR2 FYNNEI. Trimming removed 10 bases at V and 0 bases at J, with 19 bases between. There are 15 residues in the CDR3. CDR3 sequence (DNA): TGTGCCACCAAAGGGGGCAGGGGGGCCTCCTACGAGCAGTACTTC. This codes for CATKGGRGASYEQYF.

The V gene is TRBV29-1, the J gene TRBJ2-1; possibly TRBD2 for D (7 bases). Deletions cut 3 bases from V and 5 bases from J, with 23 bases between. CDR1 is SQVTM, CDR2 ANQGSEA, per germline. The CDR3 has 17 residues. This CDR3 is CSVEGMGGGSPNNEQFF. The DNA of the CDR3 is TGCAGCGTTGAGGGCATGGGGGGGGGCTCCCCGAACAATGAGCAGTTCTTC.